The 10 T cell receptor beta chains in this list originate from one sample, sequenced in a study of T cells in Graves' hyperthyroidism and ophthalmopathy. RNA transcripts provided the source from which TCR beta CDR3 regions were amplified. The TCR CDR3 was amplified in a first-round RT-PCR using the HTBI primer set. TCRdb redid the calling of the multiplex PCR reads with MiXCR, one entry per CDR3 protein. Found here are roughly 420,000 distinct CDR3 sequences, 15% to 19% of them singletons; the top ten hold just under 8%. Sequencing was carried out using blood. The receptors stem from a woman in her late teens or twenties with Graves' hyperthyroidism.

This rearrangement joins TRBV6-8 to TRBJ2-3; 10 bases align to TRBD2. V shed 8 bases and J 6 bases; nucleotides not matched to a gene: 17. Per the germline V gene, CDR1 is MNHGY and CDR2 is SAAAGT. This CDR3 has 17 residues. For the CDR3, the DNA is TGTGCCAGCGGCGACGTGAGCGGGGGGGCGTGGCTCGATACGCAGTATTTT. It yields the protein CASGDVSGGAWLDTQYF.

This clonotype showed up many times. This chain connects TRBV20-1 to TRBJ2-7; the match to TRBD1 covers 8 bases. The V gene end was trimmed by 6 bases and the J gene end by 6 bases; junction bases not matched to a gene: 10. Germline values: CDR1 DFQATT, CDR2 SNEGSKA (reference sequence). This CDR3 contains 13 residues. The CDR3 protein is CSANEGQVTEQYF. CDR3 nucleotide sequence: TGCAGTGCAAATGAGGGACAGGTTACCGAGCAGTACTTC.

This clonotype was detected many times. V is TRBV28 and J is TRBJ2-1; TRBD2 matches at 11 bases. Germline CDR1 MDHEN, CDR2 SYDVKM. V gave up 1 base and J gave up 5 bases; unmatched junction bases: 4. The CDR3 runs to 16 residues. CDR3 in DNA: TGTGCCAGCAGTTTATCTCGGACTAGCGGGCACAATGAGCAGTTCTTC. Protein: CASSLSRTSGHNEQFF.

Worth noting for this clonotype: One end of the junction does not line up with germline, which may come from a read error. The CDR3 loop is CASSLGSGRTIYF. The DNA of the CDR3 is TGTGCTAGCAGCTTAGGTAGCGGCAGGACCATATATTTT. The chain has TRBV7-7 and TRBJ1-3; D remains unclear. CDR1 and CDR2 from the germline V gene are SSHAT and FNYEAQ (reference sequence). The CDR3 has 13 amino acids.

The CDR3 DNA follows: TGCAGTGCTAGAGATAGGCCGGGACAGGGCTACGAGCAGTACTTC. Translated, it gives CSARDRPGQGYEQYF. This chain connects TRBV20-1 to TRBJ2-7, with 9 bases identical to TRBD1. CDR3 length: 15 amino acids. CDR1 is DFQATT and CDR2 is SNEGSKA in the germline V gene (reference sequence). The trim removed 0 bases at V and 3 bases at J, leaving 6 bases unmatched.

The sample holds many counts of this clonotype. CDR3 in amino acids: CASSIPSEWGFEPQHF. CDR3 bases: TGTGCCAGTAGTATCCCCAGTGAGTGGGGTTTTGAGCCCCAGCATTTT. The V call is TRBV19, the J call TRBJ1-5; no clear D. The germline V gene has CDR1 LNHDA and CDR2 SQIVND (reference sequence). The CDR3 has 16 amino acids. V was pared by 3 bases and J by 8 bases, with 20 bases between.

This chain links TRBV19 with TRBJ2-1; a possible D gene is TRBD1 (6 bases). Germline-derived CDR1 and CDR2 are LNHDA and SQIVND (reference sequence). This CDR3 contains 14 residues. V was pared by 9 bases and J by 9 bases, with 21 bases between. DNA of the CDR3: TGTGCCAGCCGTTATGAGCGCGTAGGGGGTGAGCAGTTCTTC. Translated: CASRYERVGGEQFF.

This clonotype has just a few counts. The chain links TRBV19 to TRBJ2-5; D gene unclear. The CDR3 totals 14 residues. Germline V lookup: CDR1 LNHDA, CDR2 SQIVND (reference sequence). V was trimmed by 5 bases and J by 4 bases, leaving 14 bases between them. The CDR3 protein is CASSPLEWPETQYF. The CDR3 DNA reads as TGTGCCAGTAGTCCCCTCGAATGGCCAGAGACCCAGTACTTC.

The CDR3 reads CAISDIRDSPFTDTQYF. In DNA form, the CDR3 reads TGTGCCATCAGTGACATCCGGGACAGCCCTTTCACAGATACGCAGTATTTT. The rearrangement links TRBV10-3 to TRBJ2-3; the match to TRBD1 covers 7 bases. The CDR3 spans 17 residues. V lost 3 bases, J lost 2 bases, and 11 bases stayed unmatched. Germline V CDR1 and CDR2: ENHRY, SYGVKD.

This clonotype was observed many times. The rearrangement uses TRBV20-1 and TRBJ2-1; TRBD2 matches 7 bases. This CDR3 is 17 amino acids long. Trimming at V came to 4 bases and at J to 7 bases, leaving 19 bases not matched to a gene. Germline CDR1 reads DFQATT; CDR2 reads SNEGSKA (reference sequence). The CDR3 region has the DNA TGCAGTGCTATAAGTGGGGAGGGAGAGAGGGGATTAAATGAGCAGTTCTTC. It encodes CSAISGEGERGLNEQFF.